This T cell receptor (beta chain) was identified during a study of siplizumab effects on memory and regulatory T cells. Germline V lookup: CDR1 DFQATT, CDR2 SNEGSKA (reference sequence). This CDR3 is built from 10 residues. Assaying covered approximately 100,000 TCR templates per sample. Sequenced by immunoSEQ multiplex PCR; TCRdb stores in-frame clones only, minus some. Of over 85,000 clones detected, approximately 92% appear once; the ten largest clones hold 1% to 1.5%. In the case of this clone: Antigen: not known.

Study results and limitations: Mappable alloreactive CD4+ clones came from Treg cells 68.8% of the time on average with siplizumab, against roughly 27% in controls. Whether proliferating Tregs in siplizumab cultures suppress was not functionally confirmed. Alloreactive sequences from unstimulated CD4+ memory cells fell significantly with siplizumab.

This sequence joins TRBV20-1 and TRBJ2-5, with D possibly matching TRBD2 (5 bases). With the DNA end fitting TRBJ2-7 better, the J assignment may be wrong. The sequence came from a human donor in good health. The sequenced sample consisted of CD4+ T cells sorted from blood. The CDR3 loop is CSAGANEQYF. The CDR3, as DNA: TGCAGTGCGGGAGCAAACGAGCAGTACTTC.